The subject of this entry is one T cell receptor (beta chain). This CDR3 is built from 15 residues. Germline CDR1 reads KGHSH; CDR2 reads LQKENI. Trimming pared 6 bases from V and 2 bases from J, leaving 17 bases between. The data belong to a study of cytomegalovirus exposure and HLA in healthy donors. The PCR made use of 60 Vbeta and 13 Jbeta primers. The repertoire was sequenced with immunoSEQ multiplex PCR; TCRdb's copy has only in-frame clones and lacks some. The data show roughly 130,000 clones, 75% to 90% seen once. The chain is built from TRBV18 and TRBJ2-7; D perhaps matches TRBD1 (5 bases). The sequenced material came from PBMCs. This receptor was obtained from a man aged 40-50 years in good health and CMV-seronegative. This CDR3 is CASSHPKSRAYEQYF. The CDR3 DNA sequence: TGTGCCAGCTCCCATCCTAAGAGCAGGGCCTACGAGCAGTACTTC.